These T cell receptor beta chains were read from a single sample in a study of cytomegalovirus exposure and HLA in healthy donors. TCRdb keeps only in-frame clones here, not all; method: immunoSEQ multiplex PCR. The table shows roughly 100,000 clones, with roughly 80% occurring only once. Specimen: PBMCs. Every receptor here comes from a man aged 25 to 40 in good health and CMV-seropositive. CDR3s include the opening cysteine and the closing phenylalanine or tryptophan. A D gene is named only where the DNA matches it firmly. Rows give clone size only sometimes, using once, few, many, or a class for an expanded clone.

d_gene	abundance	v_gene	j_gene	CDR3nt	CDR3aa
-	few	TRBV7-2	TRBJ2-5	TGTGCCAGCAGCGAGGGTCCTTCGGGGACCCAGTACTTC	CASSEGPSGTQYF
-	-	TRBV5-1	TRBJ1-2	TGCGCCAGCAGCTTGGCCCAGGGGACCTATGGCTACACCTTC	CASSLAQGTYGYTF
-	-	TRBV7-9	TRBJ1-5	TGTGCCAGCAGCTTCCGGGGTCCTTATAGCAATCAGCCCCAGCATTTT	CASSFRGPYSNQPQHF
TRBD1	many	TRBV2	TRBJ2-5	TGTGCCAGCAGTCCCGATTGGAGCGGGCAGGGGGCGACCCAGTACTTC	CASSPDWSGQGATQYF
-	-	TRBV6-1	TRBJ1-1	TGTGCCACCTTTTTTGGAGGAAAGAACACTGAAGCTTTCTTT	CATFFGGKNTEAFF
TRBD1	-	TRBV7-2	TRBJ1-6	TGTGCCAGCAGCTTGTCGACAGGGTACTATAATTCACCCCTCCACTTT	CASSLSTGYYNSPLHF
-	-	TRBV28	TRBJ2-2	TGTGCCAGCAGTCCCGGGGGATTGACCGGGGAGCTGTTTTTT	CASSPGGLTGELFF
-	-	TRBV6-5	TRBJ1-5	TGTGCCAGCAGCTCCGTCCGGAGCAATCAGCCCCAGCATTTT	CASSSVRSNQPQHF
-	-	TRBV5-1	TRBJ1-1	TGCGCCAGCAGCACCAGCGGGGACACTGAAGCTTTCTTT	CASSTSGDTEAFF
TRBD1	-	TRBV2	TRBJ2-7	TGTGCCAGCAGTAAAGACAGGGGGCTATCCTACGAGCAGTACTTC	CASSKDRGLSYEQYF
TRBD1	few	TRBV30	TRBJ1-3	TGTGCCTGGAACCGGGACAGGGTCTCTGGAAACACCATATATTTT	CAWNRDRVSGNTIYF
-	-	TRBV20-1	TRBJ1-2	TGCAGTGCGCGGACAGACTATGGCTACACCTTC	CSARTDYGYTF
-	few	TRBV5-1	TRBJ2-7	TGCGCCAGCCATGCTCTTCCGGGAGCCTACGAGCAGTACTTC	CASHALPGAYEQYF
-	-	TRBV2	TRBJ2-5	TGTGGGGACGGGGGTAGGGGTCAAGAGACCCAGTACTTC	CGDGGRGQETQYF
-	-	TRBV4-2	TRBJ1-2	TGTGCCAGCAGCCAAGCAGGGATAGATAATGGCTACACCTTC	CASSQAGIDNGYTF
TRBD1	few	TRBV7-2	TRBJ1-1	TGTGCCAGCAGCTCCAGGACAGGGACGAACACTGAAGCTTTCTTT	CASSSRTGTNTEAFF
TRBD1	-	TRBV10-3	TRBJ1-2	TGTGCCATCAGTGAGGCCCAGGGGGAAGCTGGCTACACCTTC	CAISEAQGEAGYTF
TRBD1	few	TRBV2	TRBJ2-5	TGTGCCAGCAGTGTTGGGACAGGGAGAGGGGAGACCCAGTACTTC	CASSVGTGRGETQYF
TRBD1	-	TRBV28	TRBJ1-2	TGTGCCAGCAGTTCACAACAGGGGGCCCATGGCTACACCTTC	CASSSQQGAHGYTF
TRBD1	few	TRBV5-1	TRBJ2-7	TGCGCCAGCAGCACGGACAGGGAAGAATCCTACGAGCAGTACTTC	CASSTDREESYEQYF
TRBD1	-	TRBV27	TRBJ2-7	TGTGCCAGCAGTCAAGGGACAGGTGGAAGCTCCTACGAGCAGTACTTC	CASSQGTGGSSYEQYF
-	-	TRBV20-1	TRBJ2-5	TGCAGTGAGGGGAATTCAGAGACCCAGTACTTC	CSEGNSETQYF
-	-	TRBV9	TRBJ1-1	TGTGCCAGCAGCGTAGCGAGTATCAGGGACATGAACACTGAAGCTTTCTTT	CASSVASIRDMNTEAFF
TRBD1	-	TRBV7-6	TRBJ2-7	TGTGCCAGCAGCTCTAGGGACAGGGGGCCGGAAGAGCAGTACTTC	CASSSRDRGPEEQYF
-	-	TRBV6-5	TRBJ1-1	TGTGCCAGCAGTTACGCGGGTTCCGAAGTCACTGAAGCTTTCTTT	CASSYAGSEVTEAFF
-	-	TRBV4-1	TRBJ1-2	TGCGCCAGCAGCCAACTCATTACCATTAGACAGGAGTATGGCTACACCTTC	CASSQLITIRQEYGYTF
-	-	TRBV29-1	TRBJ2-3	TGCAGCGTTGAACGCCCCAACGAGGGAGATACGCAGTATTTT	CSVERPNEGDTQYF
-	-	TRBV5-6	TRBJ1-1	TGTGCCAGCAGCTTCCCCGGAGGGAACACTGAAGCTTTCTTT	CASSFPGGNTEAFF
-	-	TRBV6-5	TRBJ1-3	TGTGCCAGCAGCCCGACATTAGGCTCTGGAAACACCATATATTTT	CASSPTLGSGNTIYF
-	-	TRBV6-1	TRBJ1-1	TGTGCCAGCAGGAGACAGTTGGAAGCTTTCTTT	CASRRQLEAFF
TRBD2	-	TRBV7-3	TRBJ2-3	TGTGCCAGCAGCTTAACGTTGTCTAGCGGGGTCACAGATACGCAGTATTTT	CASSLTLSSGVTDTQYF
TRBD2	once	TRBV2	TRBJ2-1	TGTGCCAGCAGTGTGAGGAGCGGGAGTTACAATGAGCAGTTCTTC	CASSVRSGSYNEQFF
-	once	TRBV19	TRBJ1-5	TGTGCCAGTAGTATCGGGGGTAGCAATCAGCCCCAGCATTTT	CASSIGGSNQPQHF
TRBD2	-	TRBV19	TRBJ2-5	TGTGCCAGTAGTTCGGGGACTAGCGGGGGACAAGAGACCCAGTACTTC	CASSSGTSGGQETQYF
TRBD1	-	TRBV4-1	TRBJ2-7	TGCGCCAGCAGCCCTACGGGGACAGGGGGACACGAGCAGTACTTC	CASSPTGTGGHEQYF
TRBD1	-	TRBV27	TRBJ2-7	TGTGCCAGCAGTTTGCTCAGGGGGTACGAGCAGTACTTC	CASSLLRGYEQYF
-	-	TRBV15	TRBJ1-6	TGTGCCACCAGCCGGGGGAAGGATTCACCCCTCCACTTT	CATSRGKDSPLHF
TRBD2	few	TRBV6-1	TRBJ2-7	TGTGCCAGCAGTGAGGGGGGGTCCTACGAGCAGTACTTC	CASSEGGSYEQYF
-	once	TRBV4-2	TRBJ2-3	TGTGCCAGCAGCCAAGATTGGAGGGGCACAGATACGCAGTATTTT	CASSQDWRGTDTQYF
TRBD2	-	TRBV6-6	TRBJ2-1	TGTGCCAGCACTGACTTAGCGGGGTCGGACAATGAGCAGTTCTTC	CASTDLAGSDNEQFF
TRBD1	-	TRBV18	TRBJ2-5	TGTGCCAGCTCATCGGGACAGGGGGCCTTGGAGCAGTACTTC	CASSSGQGALEQYF
-	few	TRBV5-8	TRBJ1-5	TGTGCCAGCAGTGACTATAGCAATCAGCCCCAGCATTTT	CASSDYSNQPQHF